This T cell receptor (beta chain) was recorded in a study of lymphopenia after photon versus proton radiotherapy (dated by TCRdb to between 2019 and 2020). Regarding the study in general: In patients with gastrointestinal tumors who developed high-grade lymphopenia, the study compared the immunological effects of photon radiation therapy with those of proton radiation therapy. The approximately 20 patients in the cohort had gastrointestinal tumors, were treated with either photon or proton therapy, and subsequently developed lymphopenia. The study was designed to characterize how the impact on the immune system differs between the two radiation modalities. Broader findings and caveats from the paper: The survival association was assessed only in patients who died, and better survival with proton therapy was presented by the authors as a possibility rather than a demonstrated result. Among patients across the cohort who died, overall survival time showed an inverse correlation with a larger post-nadir drop in TCR diversity. During treatment, patients who received photon therapy lost naive T cells and TCR diversity and gained effector/memory populations, whereas patients who received proton therapy remained relatively stable. Once the lymphocyte count had reached its nadir, the repertoires of photon-treated patients showed oligoclonal expansion, particularly of CD8+ Temra cells, and this expansion drove the decline in diversity.

As concerns this clone: Its recognized antigen is unknown. No quality values exist for individual bases; no much larger clone is one base distant.

Libraries were prepared through the immunoSEQ multiplex PCR assay. T cell repertoires were profiled by deep sequencing of rearranged TCR beta loci, alongside multiparametric flow cytometry. TCRdb's version of the immuneACCESS table is confined to in-frame rearrangements and falls short of the full clone set. An unresolved V gene accounts for under half of the shortfall where checked; the remainder is of unknown origin. This sample lists 20,000 to 25,000 clones; 85% were detected once. In total, the top ten clones hold 15% to 20% of the sample. Here the sequenced sample was peripheral blood, taken from a patient treated with photon-based radiotherapy. The sequence was obtained from a man between 60 and 70 years old with pancreatic cancer.

The CDR3 protein: CASSLGAPSPLHF. The DNA is TGTGCCAGCAGTTTAGGGGCCCCCTCACCCCTCCACTTT. The chain is encoded by TRBV28 joined to TRBJ1-6, and possibly TRBD1, on 5 matching bases. The germline V gene gives CDR1 as MDHEN and CDR2 as SYDVKM. V sheds 2 bases and J sheds 10 bases, leaving 9 bases between their ends. The CDR3 runs 13 residues from the cysteine to the phenylalanine. Only CDR3 DNA is held: 39 bases, read in frame from base 1.